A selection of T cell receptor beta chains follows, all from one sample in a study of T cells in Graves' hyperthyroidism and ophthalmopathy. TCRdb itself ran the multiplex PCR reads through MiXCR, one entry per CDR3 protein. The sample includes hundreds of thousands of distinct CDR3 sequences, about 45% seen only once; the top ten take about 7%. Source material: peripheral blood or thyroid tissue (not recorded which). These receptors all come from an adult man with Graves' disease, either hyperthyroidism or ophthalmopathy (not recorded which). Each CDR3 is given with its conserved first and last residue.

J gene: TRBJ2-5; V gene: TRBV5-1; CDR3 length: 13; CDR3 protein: CASSRTEQETQYF
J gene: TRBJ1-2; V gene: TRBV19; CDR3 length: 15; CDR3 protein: CASSTPGQGNYGYTF
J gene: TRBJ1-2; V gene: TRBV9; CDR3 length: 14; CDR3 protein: CASSVEDRGYGYTF
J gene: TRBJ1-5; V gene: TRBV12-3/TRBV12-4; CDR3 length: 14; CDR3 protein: CASSLALSISPQHF
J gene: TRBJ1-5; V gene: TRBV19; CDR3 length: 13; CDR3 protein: CASRQGVTQPQHF
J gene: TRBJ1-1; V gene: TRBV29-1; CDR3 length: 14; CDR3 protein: CSVTIMTGSPEAFF
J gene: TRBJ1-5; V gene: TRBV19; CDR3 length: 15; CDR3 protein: CASTGGLSRNQPQHF
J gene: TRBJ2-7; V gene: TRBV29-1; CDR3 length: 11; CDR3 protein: CSAIGDYEQYF
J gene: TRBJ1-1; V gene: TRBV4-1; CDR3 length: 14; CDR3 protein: CASSPPAVETEAFF
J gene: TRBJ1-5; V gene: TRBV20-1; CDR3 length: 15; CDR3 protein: CSARETDRANQPQHF
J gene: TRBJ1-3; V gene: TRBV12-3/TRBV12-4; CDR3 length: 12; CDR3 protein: CASGPYRNTIYF
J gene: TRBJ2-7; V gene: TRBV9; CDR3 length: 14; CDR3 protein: CASSQVQGSYEQYF
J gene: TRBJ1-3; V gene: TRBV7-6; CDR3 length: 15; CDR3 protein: CASSSNTGNGNTIYF
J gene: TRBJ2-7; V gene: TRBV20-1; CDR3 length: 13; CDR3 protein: CSAPRPASYEQYF
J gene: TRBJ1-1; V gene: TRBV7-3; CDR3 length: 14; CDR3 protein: CASIDRDVNTEAFF